This T cell receptor (beta chain) was captured in a study of PD-1 blockade in classical Hodgkin lymphoma. Specified time point: cycle 4 day 1 (C4D1), after 5 to 7 weeks of nivolumab. Each and every patient relapsed after autologous stem cell transplantation, and patients got differing brentuximab vedotin exposure. Per the germline V gene, CDR1 is MNHNS and CDR2 is SASEGT. Trimming took off 3 bases at V and 0 bases at J, with 14 bases between the two ends. This CDR3 has 17 residues. A remark on this clone: Its antigen is currently unknown.

The method was immunoSEQ multiplex PCR; TCRdb's version includes in-frame clones alone and lacks a portion of them. The sample shows 50,000 to 65,000 clones, around nine tenths of them seen only once. Whole-study results and caveats: At C4D1, TCR diversity had climbed significantly for CD4+ cells, though not for CD8+ cells. Healthy donors were reported to have higher baseline TCR diversity than newly diagnosed patients. For complete responders, baseline diversity was comparable to that of newly diagnosed patients.

Sample: peripheral blood mononuclear cells (PBMCs), taken before the fourth cycle of nivolumab. The TCR originated in a human donor with classical Hodgkin lymphoma. This chain connects TRBV6-1 to TRBJ1-4; D is unclear. CDR3 in DNA: TGTGCCAGCAGTGATTTAGGAGTCAGTGCAACTAATGAAAAACTGTTTTTT. This encodes CASSDLGVSATNEKLFF.